These 11 T cell receptor beta chains were sequenced from one sample in a study of graft-versus-host responses after intestinal transplantation. Some clones are missing from TCRdb's copy, which holds only in-frame ones; the method was immunoSEQ multiplex PCR. The data contain about 81,000 clones, 85% to 95% of them singletons. Antigen specificity for these receptors is unknown. The sequences come from unstimulated CD4+ T cells sorted from spleen or lymph node cells, collected before transplant. These receptors were taken from a human donor who was the organ donor for an intestinal transplant.

This clone was seen a single time. The V and J genes are TRBV11-2 and TRBJ1-3; TRBD1 agrees at 10 bases. This CDR3 comprises 13 residues. J lost 7 bases, V lost 5 bases, and 2 bases had no gene match. Germline V gene lookup returns CDR1 SGHAT and CDR2 FQNNGV. The CDR3 nucleotides read TGTGCCAGCAGCAAGACAGGGGGCAACACCATATATTTT. Its translation: CASSKTGGNTIYF.

A note on this clone: The same CDR3 can be traced to other DNA sequences in this sample. V usage is TRBV20-1 and J usage is TRBJ2-7; TRBD2 might be the D (6 bases). V gave up 3 bases and J gave up 9 bases, with 12 bases separating them. CDR3 size: 11 residues. Per germline, CDR1 DFQATT and CDR2 SNEGSKA (reference sequence). This CDR3 reads CSASSPRGQYF. The CDR3 nucleotides read TGCAGTGCTAGTTCCCCGCGGGGGCAGTACTTC.

V gene TRBV19 combines with J gene TRBJ2-7, with D perhaps TRBD1 (5 bases). The CDR3 contains 11 residues. V was trimmed by 5 bases and J by 6 bases, leaving 8 bases between them. The V gene's germline CDR1 is LNHDA and CDR2 SQIVND (reference sequence). In DNA, the CDR3 is TGTGCCAGTAGTTCTGGGGCCGAGCAGTACTTC. As protein: CASSSGAEQYF.

This chain connects TRBV14 to TRBJ2-7, with D possibly matching TRBD2 (6 bases). This CDR3 has 15 amino acids. CDR1 and CDR2 from the germline V gene are SGHDN and FVKESK. V dropped 4 bases and J dropped 0 bases, with 13 bases sitting between them. The CDR3 loop reads CASSPGLAPSYEQYF. CDR3 DNA: TGTGCCAGCAGCCCAGGTCTAGCGCCCTCCTACGAGCAGTACTTC.

The chain joins TRBV11-3 to TRBJ2-3; 8 bases are shared with TRBD2. This CDR3 contains 14 residues. Per germline, CDR1 SGHNT and CDR2 YENEEA. V lost 4 bases to trimming and J lost 0 bases; unmatched junction nucleotides: 0. CDR3 bases: TGTGCCAGCAGCTCTAGCGGGAGCACAGATACGCAGTATTTT. This translates into CASSSSGSTDTQYF.

The chain is built from TRBV5-1 and TRBJ2-1, with 7 positions matching TRBD2. The J segment lost 0 bases and the V segment lost 0 bases, leaving 6 bases of the junction unmatched. CDR3 size: 17 residues. CDR1 is SGHRS and CDR2 is YFSETQ in the germline V gene. The CDR3 coding sequence is TGCGCCAGCAGCTTGGGTTTGGGGGGGAGCTCCTACAATGAGCAGTTCTTC. Translated: CASSLGLGGSSYNEQFF. The full variable domain, with the rest looked up from reference TRBV5-1 and TRBJ2-1, is KAGVTQTPRYLIKTRGQQVTLSCSPISGHRSVSWYQQTPGQGLQFLFEYFSETQRNKGNFPGRFSGRQFSNSRSEMNVSTLELGDSALYLCASSLGLGGSSYNEQFFGPGTRLTVL.

The chain recombines TRBV11-2 with TRBJ2-2; no clear D gene. Germline assignment: CDR1 SGHAT and CDR2 FQNNGV. CDR3 length: 13 amino acids. The V end was cut by 4 bases, the J end by 6 bases, with 9 bases between. The CDR3 here is CASSSRRAGELFF. As DNA, the CDR3 is TGTGCCAGCAGCTCCCGCCGGGCCGGGGAGCTGTTTTTT.

The V call is TRBV6-5, the J call TRBJ1-6; 8 bases fit TRBD1. The CDR3 covers 15 residues. Germline V gives CDR1 MNHEY, CDR2 SVGAGI. After removal of 5 bases from V and 7 bases from J, the junction contained 7 bases not matched to a gene. CDR3 loop: CASSRWTGSNSPLHF. In DNA form, the CDR3 reads TGTGCCAGCAGTCGCTGGACAGGGTCGAATTCACCCCTCCACTTT.

In its sample, this clone was seen once. The chain is built from TRBV11-3 and TRBJ2-1; 7 bases align to TRBD1. Looked up from germline, CDR1 is SGHNT and CDR2 is YENEEA. The CDR3 totals 14 residues. Unmatched junction bases numbered 9, after V lost 5 bases and J lost 8 bases. This CDR3 is CASSPGQLGDEQFF. The CDR3 region has the DNA TGTGCCAGCAGCCCGGGACAGTTAGGGGATGAGCAGTTCTTC.

The V and J genes are TRBV19 and TRBJ2-1, with 13 bases matching TRBD2. The V gene end was trimmed by 1 base and the J gene end by 4 bases; junction bases not matched to a gene: 10. The V gene's germline CDR1 is LNHDA and CDR2 SQIVND (reference sequence). This CDR3 region has 19 residues. The CDR3 region is CASSIGISRTSGGYNEQFF. CDR3 bases: TGTGCCAGTAGTATAGGTATATCGAGGACTAGCGGGGGTTACAATGAGCAGTTCTTC.

The gene calls are TRBV7-9 and TRBJ1-2; D might be TRBD1 (5 bases). The V gene lost 5 bases and the J gene lost 1 base, with 11 bases spanning the gap. CDR1 is SEHNR and CDR2 is FQNEAQ in the germline V gene (reference sequence). The CDR3 has 14 amino acids. CDR3 protein: CASSPAGGNYGYTF. The CDR3 DNA reads as TGTGCCAGCAGCCCGGCCGGGGGTAACTATGGCTACACCTTC.